Sequencing of this T cell receptor (beta chain) was carried out in a study of blood T cell repertoires in COVID-19 (TCRdb year 2020). The study in broad terms: Samples covering the acute and convalescent phases of COVID-19 were provided by collaborators in the United States, Italy and Spain. The material from the prospective study consisted of cDNA or gDNA derived from T cells, B-cell-depleted T cells, or PBMCs. Deeply sampled blood TCRbeta repertoires from subjects exposed to, actively infected with, or recovered from COVID-19 were included in the dataset. A freely available public database, intended as a resource for researchers studying the immune response to SARS-CoV-2, is where the repertoires were released. The samples were drawn from the first 160 participants of the ongoing ImmuneRACE study and from under 1,500 subjects provided by 6 global collaborators. Nearly every sample came with metadata listing a de-identified subject ID, COVID-19 status, age in years and sex. Where HLA class I and class II types were available, the types were taken from metadata supplied by the sample provider, not from assay-based typing. What the research found in general, with its limitations: The amount of clinical and demographic metadata varied by source and participant and was provided uncurated.

Whole blood was collected in K2EDTA tubes by collaborating institutions according to the institutions' own protocols. Collaborator samples were shipped for TCRbeta analysis as frozen whole blood, isolated PBMCs, or DNA extracted from either sample type. TCRbeta CDR3 regions were amplified from genomic DNA using the immunoSEQ Assay, a bias-controlled multiplex PCR. Turning to the authors' computational methods: Nucleated cell counts per sample were estimated from amplification of reference gene primers within the assay. Sequence reads were collapsed and filtered to measure the absolute abundance of every unique TCRbeta CDR3 rearrangement. For each sample, productive Simpson clonality was calculated as the square root of Simpson's diversity index across productive rearrangements. What TCRdb holds here is the immuneACCESS table cut down to in-frame rearrangements. Part of the clones is not present; checked against another copy, under half of the missing clones reflect an unresolved V gene, and the others are unexplained. V, J and clone size reflect that table, while D and trimming were determined from the DNA. The sample table lists about 77,000 clones, roughly 78% of them with a count of one. The top ten clonotypes cover roughly 4.8% of the sample.

A word on this clone: Its antigen remains unidentified. No base qualities exist here, and no much larger clone lies one base off it.

The germline V gene yields SQVTM for CDR1 and ANQGSEA for CDR2. The CDR3, from cysteine to phenylalanine, totals 20 residues. The only DNA kept is the CDR3, 60 bases in frame from the first base. The junction shows trimming of 3 bases on V and 0 bases on J, plus 29 bases between the germline ends. This receptor was taken from a woman between 65 and 79 years old with acute or convalescent COVID-19. Sequenced sample: peripheral blood. Rearrangement joined TRBV29-1 to TRBJ1-2, with the D gene call left open. The CDR3 is CSVDSPPGNGESTPNYGYTF. The DNA is as follows: TGCAGCGTTGATAGCCCGCCGGGAAACGGGGAGTCTACTCCTAACTATGGCTACACCTTC.